This note documents a single TCR beta chain sequence. This clonotype was recorded a few times. It lacks a known antigen. No base quality values were provided; no much bigger clone lies one nucleotide off. Via the germline V gene, CDR1 is SNHLY and CDR2 FYNNEI. The CDR3 measures 17 amino acids from cysteine to phenylalanine. The sequence is cut down to CDR3 DNA, 51 bases in frame from base 1. Trimming takes 6 bases off V and 7 bases off J; junction bases not matched to a gene: 20. The data originate from a study of molecular identifiers for immune sequencing clone quantification listed by TCRdb under 2018. About the study as a whole: For a replicate experiment, RNA from 20,000 or 100,000 naive CD8 T cells was divided into five aliquots, and four of the five aliquots were sequenced. The study was a methods study using CD8 T cells to benchmark molecular-identifier clustering-based TCR repertoire sequencing (MIDCIRS) and TCR RNA copy counting.

The investigation overall reported the following: Highly expanded clone sizes could be underestimated if identical TCR molecules share a barcode. Even against a background of some 1 million naive CD8 T cells, spiked-in Jurkat TCR RNA amounting to a single cell's worth was reported to be detectable. Spiked-in Jurkat TCR RNA (about ten copies' worth), which is not part of the donor repertoire, was contained in the naive libraries. In CMV-specific effector cells, clones with more than 20 RNA copies accounted for over 98% of molecules, whereas in naive cells such clones accounted for under 1%. When barcode sub-clustering was not used, chimeric consensus sequences inflated TCR diversity, with chimeras reaching as high as 47%. About 3 recovered TCR RNA copies per cell were obtained by modeling, versus roughly 10 by digital PCR, implying a capture efficiency of about 30%.

Libraries of naive CD8 T cells were generated from roughly 21,000 to 960,000 sorted cells, with 10%, 30% or 50% of the purified RNA used. Naive CD8 T cells were FACS-sorted as CD8+CD4-CCR7+CD45RA+ on a BD FACSAria II into RLT Plus buffer. Roughly 10 TCR copies' worth of Jurkat RNA were spiked into roughly 19,000-1,000,000 naive CD8 T cell samples to test detection sensitivity. CD8 T cells were enriched using RosetteSep CD8+ T Cell Enrichment Cocktail and Ficoll-Paque, and the enriched cells then underwent ACK red cell lysis. The receptor library was made with PCR. Reads for this sample came from a NextSeq 500. Bulk TCR libraries were prepared as previously described, using TCR primers listed in Table S5. Purification of total RNA was performed with the Qiagen AllPrep DNA/RNA kit. Before analysis, reads from multiple sequencing runs of one library were combined. In the source study's methods: Reads were retained only if their TCR constant sequence matched exactly, and those retained reads were trimmed to 150 nt and grouped according to their 12-nt molecular barcodes. Reads inside each barcode group were sub-clustered using a 15% Levenshtein threshold, and a quality-weighted consensus sequence was constructed for each RNA molecule. Non-functional sequences were removed, as were lower-count sequences one edit away from another. Barcode sub-clusters with fewer than 20% of the maximum read count were removed, based on fitting two negative binomial distributions. The public reads were reprocessed in TCRdb via fastp at Q25 and MiXCR, keeping in-frame beta chains. Duplicate CDR3 protein sequences are folded into a single record with the most common DNA and genes. The V and J calls reflect TCRdb's pipeline rather than the authors' work. The table for this sample lists approximately 500,000 distinct CDR3 sequences; about 26% of them were counted only once. The ten largest clonotypes hold around 0.76% of the sample.

The chain links TRBV2 with TRBJ2-7, with TRBD2 identical over 8 junction bases. This clonotype was sampled from a human donor in good health. Some libraries in this study had Jurkat cell RNA spiked in. The sample was naive CD8+ T cells from blood, with Jurkat cell RNA spiked in. Interpreted using the paper, the cell subset or site label stands for: FACS-sorted CD8+CD4-CCR7+CD45RA+ naive T cells. The sequenced DNA: TGTGCCAGCAGCCGGGACCTCTCACAGCGGGGGTTGTATGAGCAGTACTTC. The encoded protein is CASSRDLSQRGLYEQYF. Full variable domain (CDR3 extended with the reference TRBV2 and TRBJ2-7 proteins): EPEVTQTPSHQVTQMGQEVILRCVPISNHLYFYWYRQILGQKVEFLVSFYNNEISEKSEIFDDQFSVERPDGSNFTLKIRSTKLEDSAMYFCASSRDLSQRGLYEQYFGPGTRLTVT.